The 18 T cell receptor beta chains below were found in one sample sequenced in a study of blood T cells in healthy people across ages (dated by TCRdb to 2013 to 2016). Library preparation employed 5' RACE. This sample was sequenced with an Illumina HiSeq 2500. A second about 7 to 12 cycle PCR used a sample-barcoded 5' primer and a J-beta primer mix. Using fastp trimming at Q25 and MiXCR clonotype assembly, TCRdb reanalyzed the public sequencing data and kept in-frame beta chains. Each entry merges the rows of one CDR3 protein and shows their most common DNA and genes. The sample contains about 930,000 distinct CDR3 sequences, 25% to 30% of them found a single time. Roughly 10% of the sample rests with the top ten. These sequences were also reported in another study, on T cells of mothers and their children.

Sequences were obtained from blood. These receptors were collected from a woman aged 40 to 50 in good health.

V gene TRBV5-1 combines with J gene TRBJ1-1, with TRBD1 matching over 12 bases. The V gene end was trimmed by 2 bases and the J gene end by 4 bases; junction bases not matched to a gene: 9. This CDR3 has 17 residues. Germline CDR1 and CDR2: SGHRS and YFSETQ. The DNA of the CDR3 is TGCGCCAGCAGCTTTGGAACGGGGACAGGGGGCCTCACTGAAGCTTTCTTT. Translation: CASSFGTGTGGLTEAFF.

This clonotype was recorded many times. This chain joins TRBV9 and TRBJ1-2; the D gene is possibly TRBD1 (5 bases). The CDR3 runs 20 residues. V lost 2 bases, J lost 0 bases, and 26 bases lay in between. Germline V lookup: CDR1 SGDLS, CDR2 YYNGEE. CDR3 amino acids: CASSVNPRRDRTRTNYGYTF. In DNA, the CDR3 is TGTGCCAGCAGCGTTAACCCCCGCCGGGACCGAACTCGGACTAACTATGGCTACACCTTC.

The DNA for the CDR3 is TGTGCCAGCAGTGGGTCAGGCCGCTTCTACGAGCAGTACTTC. It codes for CASSGSGRFYEQYF. The chain recombines TRBV25-1 with TRBJ2-7; D call uncertain. Per germline, CDR1 MGHDK and CDR2 SYGVNS. This CDR3 is built from 14 residues. V was cut by 4 bases and J by 3 bases, with 13 bases left in between.

In this sample, this clonotype turned up a few times. The junction departs from the called germline gene at one end, perhaps through a read error. The rearrangement links TRBV20-1 to TRBJ2-5, with D maybe TRBD2 (7 bases). This CDR3 contains 14 residues. The germline V gene has CDR1 DFQATT and CDR2 SNEGSKA (reference sequence). The CDR3, as DNA: TGCGGTGCTAGCCCGGGGGGCCGACAAGAGACCCAGTACTTC. This encodes CGASPGGRQETQYF.

Remarks on this clonotype: A much larger clone lies a single base off, so this may be a read error. V gene TRBV15 combines with J gene TRBJ1-2; 7 positions agree with TRBD1. This CDR3 comprises 19 residues. The germline V gene encodes CDR1 LNHNV and CDR2 YYDKDF (reference sequence). The V gene end was trimmed by 0 bases and the J gene end by 1 base; junction bases not matched to a gene: 14. The CDR3 loop reads CATSRDGGDSRKFNYGYTF. CDR3 nucleotides: TGTGCCACCAGCAGAGATGGCGGGGACAGCCGGAAATTTAACTATGGCTACACCTTC.

This clonotype was seen a handful of times. One end of the junction is discordant with germline, which a read error may explain. The V and J genes are TRBV12-3 or TRBV12-4 and TRBJ1-5; no definite D call. The CDR3 sequence is 14 residues long. CDR3 coding DNA: TGTGCCAGCAGCTCTGGACTGAGCAATCAGCCCAAGCATTTT. This encodes CASSSGLSNQPKHF.

Of note for this clonotype: One end of the junction fails to match germline, which may point to a read error. The gene calls are TRBV4-3 and TRBJ2-4; D gene unclear. The end of the DNA is better explained by TRBJ2-7, so the J call may be wrong. From germline, CDR1 is LGHNA and CDR2 YSLEER. This CDR3 is built from 15 residues. The DNA of the CDR3 is TGCGCCGGCAGCAAAGAGGCAGACCTTGCCTACGAGCAGTACTTC. It encodes CAGSKEADLAYEQYF.

This chain joins TRBV24-1 and TRBJ2-3; D remains unclear. CDR1 is KGHDR, CDR2 SFDVKD, per germline. CDR3 length equals 15 residues. V gave up 3 bases and J gave up 0 bases, with 9 bases separating them. The CDR3 DNA reads as TGTGCCACCAGTGATGAACCAGGTAGCACAGATACGCAGTATTTT. Amino acid sequence: CATSDEPGSTDTQYF.

CDR3 amino acids: CSARARGVSAGANVLTF. CDR3 bases: TGCAGTGCTAGGGCCAGGGGGGTCTCGGCTGGGGCCAACGTCCTGACTTTC. The chain links TRBV20-1 to TRBJ2-6; maybe TRBD1 (7 bases). Germline CDR1 is DFQATT and CDR2 is SNEGSKA (reference sequence). V lost 3 bases to trimming and J lost 2 bases, with 17 bases between them. This CDR3 spans 17 amino acids.

This clonotype has only a few counts. DNA for the CDR3: TGTGCCAGCAGCTTGGCGGGGACTAGCAGTTTCAATGAGCAGTTCTTC. Protein sequence: CASSLAGTSSFNEQFF. The chain couples TRBV5-4 to TRBJ2-1; 9 bases map to TRBD2. The V gene's germline CDR1 is SGHNT and CDR2 YYREEE (reference sequence). There are 16 residues in the CDR3. The J segment lost 6 bases and the V segment lost 0 bases, leaving 7 bases of the junction unmatched.

This rearrangement joins TRBV30 to TRBJ1-2; D call uncertain. Germline loops: CDR1 GTSNPN, CDR2 SVGIG (reference sequence). Trimming stripped 2 bases from V and 8 bases from J, with 15 bases between. This CDR3 has 13 residues. CDR3 sequence reads: CAWSIGSSAGYTF. In DNA form, the CDR3 reads TGTGCCTGGAGTATCGGTTCGAGCGCCGGCTACACCTTC.

This clonotype was seen a single time. The chain uses TRBV7-6 and TRBJ1-4; no definite D call. In germline, CDR1 is SGHVS, CDR2 FNYEAQ. Between the trimmed V and J ends, which lost 1 base and 6 bases, there was a span of 15 bases. The CDR3 runs 16 residues. This chain's CDR3 is CASSLGSQDVYEKLFF. The CDR3 bases are TGTGCCAGCAGCTTAGGGAGTCAGGATGTTTATGAAAAACTGTTTTTT. Variable domain in full (rest from reference TRBV7-6 and TRBJ1-4): GAGVSQSPRYKVTKRGQDVALRCDPISGHVSLYWYRQALGQGPEFLTYFNYEAQQDKSGLPNDRFSAERPEGSISTLTIQRTEQRDSAMYRCASSLGSQDVYEKLFFGSGTQLSVL.

The chain joins TRBV6-4 to TRBJ2-5; possible D gene TRBD1, 5 bases. V was clipped by 5 bases and J by 2 bases, with 9 bases between them. This CDR3 comprises 13 residues. The germline gives CDR1 MRHNA, CDR2 SNTAGT. The CDR3 nucleotides read TGTGCCAGCAGTCAGGGCGAACAAGAGACCCAGTACTTC. This encodes CASSQGEQETQYF.

The chain joins TRBV7-2 to TRBJ1-2, with 9 nucleotides matching TRBD1. CDR1 is SGHTA, CDR2 FQGNSA, per germline. This CDR3 contains 18 residues. The V segment lost 1 base and the J segment 3 bases; nucleotides outside the gene matches: 12. CDR3 nucleotide sequence: TGTGCCAGCAGCTTAGTCCCGGGACAGGGTGGGAGCGACTATGGCTACACCTTC. Residues: CASSLVPGQGGSDYGYTF.

This clonotype has a count of ten or more. The V call is TRBV29-1, the J call TRBJ1-2, with D perhaps matching TRBD1 (6 bases). The V gene lost 8 bases and the J gene lost 6 bases, with 13 bases spanning the gap. This CDR3 has 11 residues. Looked up from germline, CDR1 is SQVTM and CDR2 is ANQGSEA. Here the CDR3 reads CSTGGGNGYTF. Written as DNA, the CDR3 is TGCAGCACTGGGGGCGGAAATGGCTACACCTTC.

The chain combines TRBV4-1 with TRBJ2-4; 8 nucleotides align to TRBD1. Germline V lookup: CDR1 MGHRA, CDR2 YSYEKL. The CDR3 loop spans 16 amino acids. J was trimmed by 9 bases and V by 1 base; bases with no gene match: 11. The CDR3: CASSQGQGPLWGIQYF. CDR3 nucleotides: TGCGCCAGCAGCCAAGGACAGGGGCCACTATGGGGCATTCAGTACTTC.

This clonotype occurred once. A read error is possible here, since a much larger clone lies one base away. The genes are TRBV24-1 and TRBJ2-6; D unresolved. Germline values: CDR1 KGHDR, CDR2 SFDVKD. The CDR3 is made up of 18 amino acids. Trimming left V 2 bases short and J 0 bases short, with 13 bases between. The CDR3 spells CATSDSETPNSGANVLTF. The CDR3 nucleotides read TGTGCCACCAGTGATTCAGAGACGCCGAACTCTGGGGCCAACGTCCTGACTTTC.

The chain is built from TRBV7-6 and TRBJ2-3; either TRBD1 or TRBD2 may supply D (5 bases each). CDR3 length: 15 amino acids. V lost 4 bases and J lost 6, with 17 bases in between. Germline-derived CDR1 and CDR2 are SGHVS and FNYEAQ. CDR3 amino acids: CASSSLTQWGDTQYF. CDR3 nucleotides: TGTGCCAGCAGCTCCTTGACGCAGTGGGGGGATACGCAGTATTTT. The whole variable domain, remainder taken from reference TRBV7-6 and TRBJ2-3, is GAGVSQSPRYKVTKRGQDVALRCDPISGHVSLYWYRQALGQGPEFLTYFNYEAQQDKSGLPNDRFSAERPEGSISTLTIQRTEQRDSAMYRCASSSLTQWGDTQYFGPGTRLTVL.